These 8 T cell receptor beta chains came from one sample sequenced in a study of Graves' ophthalmopathy and Graves' hyperthyroidism. The sequenced template was RNA, covering the TCR beta CDR3 region. HTBI-primed RT-PCR formed the first round, and a multiplex PCR formed the second. In TCRdb, the multiplex PCR reads were re-called with MiXCR into one record per CDR3 protein. The table shows hundreds of thousands of distinct CDR3 sequences, with 21% occurring only once. The specimen sequenced was peripheral blood. The receptors were gathered from a woman in her late teens or twenties with stable Graves' hyperthyroidism.

The sample holds many counts of this clonotype. The chain carries TRBV28 and TRBJ2-7; 7 bases map to TRBD2. With V trimmed by 4 bases and J by 0 bases, 6 bases remained unmatched. Per germline, CDR1 MDHEN and CDR2 SYDVKM. This CDR3 is built from 15 residues. The CDR3 here is CASSSPGGGSYEQYF. The CDR3 coding sequence is TGTGCCAGCAGTTCCCCGGGGGGAGGCTCCTACGAGCAGTACTTC.

The table lists this clonotype with many counts. V gene TRBV29-1 combines with J gene TRBJ1-3; D unresolved. Germline V gives CDR1 SQVTM, CDR2 ANQGSEA. The CDR3 is made up of 13 amino acids. The V and J ends lost 2 bases and 0 bases respectively, with 5 bases between them. CDR3 in amino acids: CSVESLSGNTIYF. The CDR3 DNA is TGCAGCGTTGAAAGCCTCTCTGGAAACACCATATATTTT.

This clonotype was picked up many times. The chain joins TRBV12-3 or TRBV12-4 to TRBJ1-3, with D unresolved. Trimming pared 4 bases from V and 0 bases from J, leaving 7 bases between. The CDR3 totals 14 residues. The CDR3 loop reads CASSWVDSGNTIYF. DNA for the CDR3: TGTGCCAGCAGTTGGGTAGACTCTGGAAACACCATATATTTT.

This clonotype was observed at least ten times. The CDR3 reads CASGGGGTYEQYF. The CDR3 DNA reads as TGTGCCAGCGGGGGTGGGGGAACCTACGAGCAGTACTTC. The chain uses TRBV25-1 and TRBJ2-7; D may be TRBD1 or TRBD2 (5 bases each). V was cut by 8 bases and J by 2 bases, with 13 bases left in between. The germline V gene has CDR1 MGHDK and CDR2 SYGVNS. The CDR3 has 13 amino acids.

Remarks on this clonotype: This may be a read error: a much more frequent sequence differs by one nucleotide. This sequence joins TRBV20-1 and TRBJ2-2; 7 bases map to TRBD2. Germline V lookup: CDR1 DFQATT, CDR2 SNEGSKA (reference sequence). CDR3 length: 12 residues. CDR3: CTSLADTGELCF. The CDR3 DNA reads TGCACCTCTCTAGCGGACACCGGGGAGCTGTGTTTT.

This clonotype has a count of ten or more. In DNA form, the CDR3 reads TGTGCCAGCATCTCGGGTGCTAACTATGGCTACACCTTC. Amino acid sequence: CASISGANYGYTF. The chain employs TRBV28 and TRBJ1-2; D remains ambiguous. The length of the CDR3 is 13 residues. Per the germline V gene, CDR1 is MDHEN and CDR2 is SYDVKM. The V end lost 7 bases, the J end lost 0 bases, and 9 bases lay between the germline ends.

There are many counts of this clonotype. The gene calls are TRBV14 and TRBJ2-2; the D gene is possibly TRBD2 (6 bases). The germline CDR1 and CDR2 sequences are SGHDN and FVKESK. V was shortened by 4 bases and J by 0 bases, with 9 bases between the two germline ends. CDR3 length equals 15 residues. The CDR3 protein is CASSRLATNTGELFF. The CDR3 nucleotides read TGTGCCAGCAGCCGTCTAGCGACGAACACCGGGGAGCTGTTTTTT.

The table lists this clonotype with a few counts. A much larger clonotype is one base distant, so this may be a read error. The rearrangement joins TRBV30 to TRBJ1-2, with D unclear. Germline lookup yields CDR1 GTSNPN and CDR2 SVGIG (reference sequence). CDR3 length equals 12 residues. This CDR3 reads CAWSLGSYGFTF. The CDR3 DNA reads as TGTGCCTGGTCCCTCGGGAGCTATGGCTTCACCTTC.